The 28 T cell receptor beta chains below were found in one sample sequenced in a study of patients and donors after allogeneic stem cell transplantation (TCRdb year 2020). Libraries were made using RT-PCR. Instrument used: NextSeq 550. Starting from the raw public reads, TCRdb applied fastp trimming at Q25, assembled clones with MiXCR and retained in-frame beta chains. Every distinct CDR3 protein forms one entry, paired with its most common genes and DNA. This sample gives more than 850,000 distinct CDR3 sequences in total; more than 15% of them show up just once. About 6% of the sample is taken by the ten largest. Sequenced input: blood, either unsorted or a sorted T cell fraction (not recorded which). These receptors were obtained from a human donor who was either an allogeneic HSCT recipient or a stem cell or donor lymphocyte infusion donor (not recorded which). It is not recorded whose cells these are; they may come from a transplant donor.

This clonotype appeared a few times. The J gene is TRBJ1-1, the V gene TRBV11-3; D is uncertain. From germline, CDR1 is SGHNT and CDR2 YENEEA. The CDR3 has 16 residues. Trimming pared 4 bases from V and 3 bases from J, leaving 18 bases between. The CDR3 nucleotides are TGTGCCAGCAGCTCGAACCCCACGGGGTTTCACACTGAAGCTTTCTTT. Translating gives CASSSNPTGFHTEAFF.

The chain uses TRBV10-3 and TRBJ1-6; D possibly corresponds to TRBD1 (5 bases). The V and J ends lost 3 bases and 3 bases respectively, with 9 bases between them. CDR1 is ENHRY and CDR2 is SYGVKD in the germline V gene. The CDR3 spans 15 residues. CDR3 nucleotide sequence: TGTGCCATCAGTGAAGGGGATCGCTATAATTCACCCCTCCACTTT. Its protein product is CAISEGDRYNSPLHF.

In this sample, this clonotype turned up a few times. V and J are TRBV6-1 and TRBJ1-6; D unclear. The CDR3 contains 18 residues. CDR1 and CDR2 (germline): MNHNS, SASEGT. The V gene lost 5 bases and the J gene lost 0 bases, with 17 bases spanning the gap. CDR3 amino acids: CASSRTLRQSSYNSPLHF. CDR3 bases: TGTGCCAGCAGTCGAACCCTGCGGCAGAGCTCCTATAATTCACCCCTCCACTTT.

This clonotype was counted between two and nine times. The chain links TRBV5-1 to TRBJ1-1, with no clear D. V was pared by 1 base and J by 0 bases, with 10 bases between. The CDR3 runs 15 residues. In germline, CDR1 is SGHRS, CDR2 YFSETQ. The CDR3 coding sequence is TGCGCCAGCAGCTTGAGCGGGCAGATGAACACTGAAGCTTTCTTT. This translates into CASSLSGQMNTEAFF.

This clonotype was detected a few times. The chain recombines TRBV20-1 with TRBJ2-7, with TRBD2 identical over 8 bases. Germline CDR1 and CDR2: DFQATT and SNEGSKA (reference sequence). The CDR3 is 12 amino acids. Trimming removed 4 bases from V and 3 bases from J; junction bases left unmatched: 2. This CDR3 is CSANGGGYEQYF. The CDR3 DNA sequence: TGCAGTGCTAACGGGGGGGGCTACGAGCAGTACTTC.

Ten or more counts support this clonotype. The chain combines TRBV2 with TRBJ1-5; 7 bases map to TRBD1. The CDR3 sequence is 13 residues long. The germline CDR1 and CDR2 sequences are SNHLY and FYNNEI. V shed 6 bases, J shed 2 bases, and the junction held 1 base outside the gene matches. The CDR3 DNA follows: TGTGCCAGCAGCGACAGGGGCAATCAGCCCCAGCATTTT. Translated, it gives CASSDRGNQPQHF.

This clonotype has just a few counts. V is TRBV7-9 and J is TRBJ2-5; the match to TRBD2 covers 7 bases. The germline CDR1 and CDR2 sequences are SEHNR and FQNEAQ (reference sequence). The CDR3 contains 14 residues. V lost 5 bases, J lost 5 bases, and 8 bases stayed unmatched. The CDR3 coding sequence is TGTGCCAGCAGCCTCCAGACTAGCCTGGAGACCCAGTACTTC. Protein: CASSLQTSLETQYF.

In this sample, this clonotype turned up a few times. CDR3 region: CASSFGRITPQETQYF. The CDR3 nucleotides read TGTGCCAGCAGCTTCGGTAGAATCACCCCACAAGAGACCCAGTACTTC. This chain joins TRBV5-6 and TRBJ2-5; no clear D gene. V lost 2 bases to trimming and J lost 2 bases, with 16 bases between them. This CDR3 is 16 amino acids long. Germline CDR1 and CDR2: SGHDT and YYEEEE. Based on the CDR3 plus reference TRBV5-6 and TRBJ2-5, the full variable domain is DAGVTQSPTHLIKTRGQQVTLRCSPKSGHDTVSWYQQALGQGPQFIFQYYEEEERQRGNFPDRFSGHQFPNYSSELNVNALLLGDSALYLCASSFGRITPQETQYFGPGTRLLVL.

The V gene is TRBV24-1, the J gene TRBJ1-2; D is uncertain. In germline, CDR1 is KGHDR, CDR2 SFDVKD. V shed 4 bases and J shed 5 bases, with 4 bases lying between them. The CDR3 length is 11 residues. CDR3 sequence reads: CATSDYYGYTF. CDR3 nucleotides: TGTGCCACCAGTGACTATTATGGCTACACCTTC.

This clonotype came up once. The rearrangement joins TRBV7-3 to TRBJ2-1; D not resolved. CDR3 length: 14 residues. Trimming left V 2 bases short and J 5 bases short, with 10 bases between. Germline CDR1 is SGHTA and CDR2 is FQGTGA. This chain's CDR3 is CASSLLGFHNEQFF. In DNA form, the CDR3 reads TGTGCCAGCAGCTTATTGGGCTTTCACAATGAGCAGTTCTTC.

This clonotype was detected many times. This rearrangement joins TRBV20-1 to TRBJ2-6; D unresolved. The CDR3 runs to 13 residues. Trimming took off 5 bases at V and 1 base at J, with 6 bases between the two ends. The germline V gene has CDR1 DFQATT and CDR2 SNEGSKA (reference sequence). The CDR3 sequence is CSAGSSGANVLTF. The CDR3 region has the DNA TGCAGTGCTGGCAGTTCTGGGGCCAACGTCCTGACTTTC.

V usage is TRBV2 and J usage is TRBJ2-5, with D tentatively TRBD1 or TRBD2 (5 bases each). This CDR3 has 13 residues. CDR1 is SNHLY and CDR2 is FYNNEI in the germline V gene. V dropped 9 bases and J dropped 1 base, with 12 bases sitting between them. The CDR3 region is CARSRDAQETQYF. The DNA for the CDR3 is TGTGCCAGGAGCCGGGACGCCCAAGAGACCCAGTACTTC.

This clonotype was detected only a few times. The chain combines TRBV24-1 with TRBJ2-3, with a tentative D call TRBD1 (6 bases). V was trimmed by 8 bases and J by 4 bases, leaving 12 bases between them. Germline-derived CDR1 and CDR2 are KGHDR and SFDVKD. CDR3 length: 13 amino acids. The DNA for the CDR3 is TGTGCCACCAAGTCAGGGGCGGCAGATACGCAGTATTTT. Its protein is CATKSGAADTQYF.

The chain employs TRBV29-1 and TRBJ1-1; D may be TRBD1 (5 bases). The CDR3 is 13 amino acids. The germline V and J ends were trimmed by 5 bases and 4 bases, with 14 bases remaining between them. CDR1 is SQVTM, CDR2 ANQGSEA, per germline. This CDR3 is CSVTQGVITEAFF. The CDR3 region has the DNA TGCAGCGTTACCCAGGGTGTAATCACTGAAGCTTTCTTT.

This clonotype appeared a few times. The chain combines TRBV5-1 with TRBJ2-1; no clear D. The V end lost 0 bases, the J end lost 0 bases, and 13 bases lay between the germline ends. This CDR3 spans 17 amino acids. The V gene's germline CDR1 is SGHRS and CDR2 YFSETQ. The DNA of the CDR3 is TGCGCCAGCAGCTTGGCCATATTGGGTAGCTCCTACAATGAGCAGTTCTTC. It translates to CASSLAILGSSYNEQFF. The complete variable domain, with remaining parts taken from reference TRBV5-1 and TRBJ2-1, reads KAGVTQTPRYLIKTRGQQVTLSCSPISGHRSVSWYQQTPGQGLQFLFEYFSETQRNKGNFPGRFSGRQFSNSRSEMNVSTLELGDSALYLCASSLAILGSSYNEQFFGPGTRLTVL.

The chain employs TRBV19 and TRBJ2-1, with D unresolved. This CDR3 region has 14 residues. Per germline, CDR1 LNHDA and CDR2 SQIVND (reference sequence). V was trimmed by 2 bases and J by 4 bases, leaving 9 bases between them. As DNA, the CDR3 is TGTGCCAGTAGTATAATTTCAAAGTACAATGAGCAGTTCTTC. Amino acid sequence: CASSIISKYNEQFF.

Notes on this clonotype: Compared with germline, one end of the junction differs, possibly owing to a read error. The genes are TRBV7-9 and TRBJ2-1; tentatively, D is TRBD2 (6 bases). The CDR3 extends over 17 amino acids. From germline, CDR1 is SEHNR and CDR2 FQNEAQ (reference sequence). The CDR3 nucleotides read TGTGCCAGCAGCTTAGCGGATGGGACTTCGATCTACAAGGAGCAGTTCTTC. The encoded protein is CASSLADGTSIYKEQFF. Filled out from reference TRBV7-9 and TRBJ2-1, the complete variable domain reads DTGVSQNPRHKITKRGQNVTFRCDPISEHNRLYWYRQTLGQGPEFLTYFQNEAQLEKSRLLSDRFSAERPKGSFSTLEIQRTEQGDSAMYLCASSLADGTSIYKEQFFGPGTRLTVL.

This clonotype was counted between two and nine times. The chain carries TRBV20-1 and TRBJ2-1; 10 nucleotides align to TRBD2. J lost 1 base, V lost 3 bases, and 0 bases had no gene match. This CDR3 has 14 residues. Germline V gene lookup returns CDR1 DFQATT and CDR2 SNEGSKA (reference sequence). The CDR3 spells CSASSGRSYNEQFF. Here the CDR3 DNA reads TGCAGTGCTAGTAGCGGGAGGTCCTACAATGAGCAGTTCTTC.

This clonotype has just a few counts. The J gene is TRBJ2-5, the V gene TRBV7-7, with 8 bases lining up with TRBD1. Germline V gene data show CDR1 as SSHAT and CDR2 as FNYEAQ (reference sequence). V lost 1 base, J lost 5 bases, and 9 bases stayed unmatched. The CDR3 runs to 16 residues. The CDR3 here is CASSLGGTGRTETQYF. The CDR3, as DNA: TGTGCCAGCAGCTTAGGGGGGACAGGCCGAACGGAGACCCAGTACTTC.

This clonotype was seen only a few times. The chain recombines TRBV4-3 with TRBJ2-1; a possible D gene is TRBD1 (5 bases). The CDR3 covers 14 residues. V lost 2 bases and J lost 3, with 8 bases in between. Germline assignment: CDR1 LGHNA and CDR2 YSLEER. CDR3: CASSQLTGYNEQFF. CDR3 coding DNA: TGCGCCAGCAGCCAACTCACAGGCTACAATGAGCAGTTCTTC.

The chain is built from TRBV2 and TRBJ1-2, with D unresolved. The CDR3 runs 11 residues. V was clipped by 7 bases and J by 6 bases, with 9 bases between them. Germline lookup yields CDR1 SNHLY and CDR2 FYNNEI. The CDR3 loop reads CASKRENGYTF. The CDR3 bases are TGTGCCAGCAAGCGGGAGAATGGCTACACCTTC.

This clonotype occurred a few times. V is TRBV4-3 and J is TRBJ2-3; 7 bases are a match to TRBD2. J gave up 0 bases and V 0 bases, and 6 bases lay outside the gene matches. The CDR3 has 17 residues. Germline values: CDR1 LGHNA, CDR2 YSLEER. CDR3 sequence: CASSQDLADQSTDTQYF. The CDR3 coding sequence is TGCGCCAGCAGCCAAGATCTAGCGGACCAAAGCACAGATACGCAGTATTTT.

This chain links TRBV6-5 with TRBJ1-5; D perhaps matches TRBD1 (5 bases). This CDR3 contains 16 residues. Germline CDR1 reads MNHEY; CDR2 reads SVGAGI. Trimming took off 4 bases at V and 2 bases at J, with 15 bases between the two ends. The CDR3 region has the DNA TGTGCCAGCAGTTCGTTAGACAGCCCGGGCAATCAGCCCCAGCATTTT. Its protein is CASSSLDSPGNQPQHF.

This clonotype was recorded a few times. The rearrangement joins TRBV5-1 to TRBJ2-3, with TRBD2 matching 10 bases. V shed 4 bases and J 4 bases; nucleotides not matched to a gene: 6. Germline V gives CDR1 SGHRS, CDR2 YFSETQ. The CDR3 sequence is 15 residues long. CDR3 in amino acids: CASSLTSGAADTQYF. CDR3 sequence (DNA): TGCGCCAGCAGCCTTACTAGCGGGGCGGCAGATACGCAGTATTTT.

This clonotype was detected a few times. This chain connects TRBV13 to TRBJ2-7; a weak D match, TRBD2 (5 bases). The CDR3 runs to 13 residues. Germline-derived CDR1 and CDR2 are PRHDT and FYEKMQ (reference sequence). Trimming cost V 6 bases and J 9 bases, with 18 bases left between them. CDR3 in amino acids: CASSIRGSFAQYF. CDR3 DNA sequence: TGTGCCAGCAGTATCCGTGGGAGTTTCGCGCAGTACTTC.

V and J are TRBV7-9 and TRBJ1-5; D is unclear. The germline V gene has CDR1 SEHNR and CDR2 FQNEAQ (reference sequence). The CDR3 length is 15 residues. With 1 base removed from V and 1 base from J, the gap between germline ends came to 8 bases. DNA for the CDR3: TGTGCCAGCAGCTTAGGGTCAGTAAGCAATCAGCCCCAGCATTTT. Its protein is CASSLGSVSNQPQHF.

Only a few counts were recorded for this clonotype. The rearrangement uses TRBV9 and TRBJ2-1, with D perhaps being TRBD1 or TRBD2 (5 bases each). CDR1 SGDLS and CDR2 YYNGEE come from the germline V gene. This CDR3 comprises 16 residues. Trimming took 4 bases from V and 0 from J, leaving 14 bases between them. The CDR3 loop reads CASSPRDDYSYNEQFF. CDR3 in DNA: TGTGCCAGCAGCCCCCGGGACGACTACTCCTACAATGAGCAGTTCTTC.

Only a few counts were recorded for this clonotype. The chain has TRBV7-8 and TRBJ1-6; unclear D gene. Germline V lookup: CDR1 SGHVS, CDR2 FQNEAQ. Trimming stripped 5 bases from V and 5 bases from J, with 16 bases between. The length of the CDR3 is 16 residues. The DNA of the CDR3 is TGTGCCAGCAGCGGAGCGCGAGTATTCGATAATTCACCCCTCCACTTT. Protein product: CASSGARVFDNSPLHF. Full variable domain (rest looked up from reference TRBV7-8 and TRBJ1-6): GAGVSQSPRYKVAKRGQDVALRCDPISGHVSLFWYQQALGQGPEFLTYFQNEAQLDKSGLPSDRFFAERPEGSVSTLKIQRTQQEDSAVYLCASSGARVFDNSPLHFGNGTRLTVT.